This passage covers 32 T cell receptor beta chains from one sample sequenced in a study of blood T cell repertoires in COVID-19. Profiling relied on immunoSEQ multiplex PCR, and the TCRdb table lists in-frame clones only, not all of them. The sample yields tens of thousands of clones, nearly 90% seen once. Sample: peripheral blood. These receptors originate from a human donor in a cohort sampled during active COVID-19.

The V and J genes are TRBV6-5 and TRBJ1-2; 7 nucleotides agree with TRBD1. After removal of 6 bases from V and 1 base from J, the junction contained 8 bases not matched to a gene. The CDR3 is 15 amino acids. Germline V gene lookup returns CDR1 MNHEY and CDR2 SVGAGI. The CDR3 protein is CASSRYRGGNYGYTF. CDR3 DNA: TGTGCCAGCAGCCGATACAGGGGCGGTAACTATGGCTACACCTTC.

The chain uses TRBV9 and TRBJ2-1; the D is unclear. The CDR3 consists of 16 residues. The germline CDR1 and CDR2 sequences are SGDLS and YYNGEE. Trimming shortened V by 1 base and J by 13 bases, and 24 bases separated the two germline ends. DNA for the CDR3: TGTGCCAGCAGCGTACGACCTTCGCAGGCTTCCTCTTTTCAGTTCTTC. Protein sequence: CASSVRPSQASSFQFF.

This chain joins TRBV30 and TRBJ1-5; weak D call: TRBD1 (5 bases). The V end lost 2 bases, the J end lost 1 base, and 18 bases lay between the germline ends. The CDR3 length is 17 residues. Germline V CDR1 and CDR2: GTSNPN, SVGIG (reference sequence). The CDR3 region is CAWSLSGNPGSNQPQHF. The CDR3 bases are TGTGCCTGGAGTTTATCAGGGAATCCGGGCAGCAATCAGCCCCAGCATTTT.

The genes are TRBV4-1 and TRBJ2-3; TRBD1 might be the D (6 bases). Per germline, CDR1 MGHRA and CDR2 YSYEKL. Trimming shortened V by 1 base and J by 1 base, and 9 bases separated the two germline ends. This CDR3 contains 15 residues. CDR3 bases: TGCGCCAGCAGCCAAGCGGACAGAGGCACAGATACGCAGTATTTT. Its protein product is CASSQADRGTDTQYF.

The chain is built from TRBV10-1 and TRBJ2-3, with TRBD2 matching over 7 bases. V dropped 2 bases and J dropped 1; count of bases not matched to a gene: 0. The CDR3 extends over 14 amino acids. Germline V CDR1 and CDR2: WNHNN, SYGVQD (reference sequence). Here the CDR3 reads CASSEAGGTDTQYF. CDR3 bases: TGCGCCAGCAGTGAGGCGGGAGGCACAGATACGCAGTATTTT.

This chain connects TRBV12-5 to TRBJ2-3; TRBD1 agrees at 7 bases. The V gene end was trimmed by 5 bases and the J gene end by 5 bases; junction bases not matched to a gene: 4. The CDR3 contains 13 residues. CDR1 and CDR2 (germline): LGHNT, FRNRAP. The CDR3 sequence is CASGLSGGDTQYF. The CDR3 DNA reads as TGTGCTAGTGGTCTATCAGGGGGAGATACGCAGTATTTT.

This chain links TRBV21-1 with TRBJ2-7; TRBD1 was called by the table and not checked on the DNA. TRBV21-1 is a documented pseudogene. CDR3 size: 16 residues. The CDR3 DNA reads as TGTGCCAGCGCCGAACCCGGACAGGGTGGTCCCTACGAGCAGTACTTC. This sequence encodes CASAEPGQGGPYEQYF.

The gene calls are TRBV7-7 and TRBJ2-2, with TRBD2 identical over 7 bases. The CDR3 is 15 amino acids. In germline, CDR1 is SSHAT, CDR2 FNYEAQ (reference sequence). V gave up 5 bases and J gave up 4 bases; unmatched junction bases: 7. CDR3 bases: TGTGCCAGCAGCCTAGGACTAGATGGCACCGGGGAGCTGTTTTTT. This codes for CASSLGLDGTGELFF. Together with reference TRBV7-7 and TRBJ2-2, the CDR3 gives the full variable domain: GAGVSQSPRYKVTKRGQDVTLRCDPISSHATLYWYQQALGQGPEFLTYFNYEAQPDKSGLPSDRFSAERPEGSISTLTIQRTEQRDSAMYRCASSLGLDGTGELFFGEGSRLTVL.

V and J are TRBV3-1 (or the pseudogene TRBV3-2) and TRBJ1-1; D remains ambiguous. V shed 2 bases and J shed 11 bases, with 12 bases lying between them. Per the germline V gene, CDR1 is LGHDT and CDR2 is YNNKEL (reference sequence). This CDR3 region has 12 residues. CDR3 region: CASSQSSGEAFF. In nucleotides, the CDR3 is TGTGCCAGCAGCCAATCGTCTGGGGAGGCTTTCTTT.

J is TRBJ1-6 and V is TRBV10-1; TRBD1 agrees at 8 bases. This CDR3 spans 16 amino acids. With 2 bases clipped from V and 7 bases from J, the junction kept 7 bases outside the gene matches. Looked up from germline, CDR1 is WNHNN and CDR2 is SYGVQD (reference sequence). The CDR3 protein is CASSEPRGQVNSPLHF. CDR3 bases: TGCGCCAGCAGTGAGCCGAGGGGACAGGTAAATTCACCCCTCCACTTT.

V gene TRBV2 combines with J gene TRBJ1-1; a possible D gene is TRBD1 (6 bases). The V and J ends lost 6 bases and 3 bases respectively, with 23 bases between them. Germline loops: CDR1 SNHLY, CDR2 FYNNEI. The CDR3 has 17 amino acids. CDR3 amino acids: CASRPMAGGARDTEAFF. The CDR3 nucleotides read TGTGCCAGCAGACCCATGGCGGGGGGGGCGCGCGACACTGAAGCTTTCTTT.

CDR3 region: CASSHRTSGLRYEQYF. DNA for the CDR3: TGTGCCAGCAGCCATCGGACTAGCGGCCTTCGCTACGAGCAGTACTTC. The chain employs TRBV3-1 (or the pseudogene TRBV3-2) and TRBJ2-7; 10 positions agree with TRBD2. CDR1 and CDR2 from the germline V gene are LGHDT and YNNKEL (reference sequence). There are 16 residues in the CDR3. V shed 3 bases, J shed 3 bases, and the junction held 8 bases outside the gene matches.

The chain has TRBV4-2 and TRBJ2-5; maybe TRBD1 (5 bases). The ends were cut back, 0 bases at V and 4 bases at J, with 6 bases in the middle. Germline CDR1 reads LGHNA; CDR2 reads YNFKEQ. The CDR3 extends over 13 amino acids. CDR3 DNA: TGTGCCAGCAGCCAAGATACAGGAGAGACCCAGTACTTC. This encodes CASSQDTGETQYF.

The chain carries TRBV29-1 and TRBJ2-1; perhaps TRBD2 as D (5 bases). Between the trimmed V and J ends, which lost 8 bases and 2 bases, there was a span of 16 bases. Germline values: CDR1 SQVTM, CDR2 ANQGSEA. This CDR3 is built from 14 residues. CDR3 region: CSYRGSLTYNEQFF. CDR3 DNA: TGCAGCTATCGAGGGAGCCTTACCTACAATGAGCAGTTCTTC.

J is TRBJ2-1 and V is TRBV29-1, with 10 bases that match TRBD2. CDR1 and CDR2 (germline): SQVTM, ANQGSEA. The V gene end was trimmed by 4 bases and the J gene end by 10 bases; junction bases not matched to a gene: 10. The CDR3 totals 14 residues. CDR3: CSVVVLAGDLEQFF. CDR3 coding DNA: TGCAGCGTTGTCGTGCTAGCGGGAGATCTGGAGCAGTTCTTC.

The chain has TRBV9 and TRBJ1-2; D not certain. This CDR3 comprises 16 residues. The V gene's germline CDR1 is SGDLS and CDR2 YYNGEE. The V gene lost 0 bases and the J gene lost 0 bases, with 12 bases spanning the gap. CDR3 loop: CASSVGQQLANYGYTF. The CDR3 nucleotides read TGTGCCAGCAGCGTAGGTCAGCAGCTAGCTAACTATGGCTACACCTTC.

The chain joins TRBV6-4 to TRBJ1-1; 10 bases are a match to TRBD1. This CDR3 spans 15 amino acids. The germline V gene encodes CDR1 MRHNA and CDR2 SNTAGT. The V segment lost 6 bases and the J segment 5 bases; nucleotides outside the gene matches: 9. The CDR3 loop reads CASRPKGQGKTEAFF. CDR3 nucleotide sequence: TGTGCCAGCAGGCCCAAGGGACAGGGGAAGACTGAAGCTTTCTTT.

The chain is built from TRBV28 and TRBJ2-1; the match to TRBD1 covers 10 bases. Trimming at V came to 5 bases and at J to 8 bases, leaving 15 bases not matched to a gene. The CDR3 extends over 17 amino acids. Germline values: CDR1 MDHEN, CDR2 SYDVKM. The CDR3 loop is CASSLVPGQGEMYEQFF. In DNA form, the CDR3 reads TGTGCCAGCAGTCTAGTCCCAGGACAGGGGGAAATGTATGAGCAGTTCTTC.

V usage is TRBV5-1 and J usage is TRBJ2-2; 11 bases agree with TRBD1. This CDR3 has 17 amino acids. J lost 0 bases, V lost 0 bases, and 1 base had no gene match. Germline CDR1 and CDR2: SGHRS and YFSETQ. CDR3 in amino acids: CASSLVGQGANTGELFF. The DNA for the CDR3 is TGCGCCAGCAGCTTGGTGGGACAGGGGGCGAACACCGGGGAGCTGTTTTTT.

The V gene is TRBV5-5, the J gene TRBJ2-3, with a tentative D call TRBD1 (6 bases). From germline, CDR1 is SGHKS and CDR2 YYEKEE (reference sequence). V lost 0 bases and J lost 3, with 14 bases in between. The CDR3 has 16 residues. For the CDR3, the DNA is TGTGCCAGCAGCTTGGGCCCAACCGGACAGACAGATACGCAGTATTTT. This gives the protein CASSLGPTGQTDTQYF.

J is TRBJ2-5 and V is TRBV30; 9 positions match TRBD2. This CDR3 comprises 14 residues. Germline V gives CDR1 GTSNPN, CDR2 SVGIG (reference sequence). V lost 3 bases, J lost 4 bases, and 6 bases stayed unmatched. The CDR3 reads CAWRPGGGVETQYF. CDR3 DNA sequence: TGTGCCTGGAGACCTGGCGGGGGGGTAGAGACCCAGTACTTC.

This clone was observed once. The gene calls are TRBV7-9 and TRBJ1-6, with D possibly matching TRBD1 (6 bases). From germline, CDR1 is SEHNR and CDR2 FQNEAQ (reference sequence). The CDR3 is made up of 19 amino acids. V dropped 2 bases and J dropped 0 bases, with 17 bases sitting between them. The CDR3 spells CASSLLPTGIDSYNSPLHF. The DNA for the CDR3 is TGTGCCAGCAGCTTACTTCCGACAGGAATCGACTCCTATAATTCACCCCTCCACTTT.

This clone was seen a single time. The chain carries TRBV5-1 and TRBJ2-7; 8 bases map to TRBD2. Per the germline V gene, CDR1 is SGHRS and CDR2 is YFSETQ. This CDR3 has 17 residues. The junction had 10 bases not matched to a gene; V was cut back by 1 base and J by 1 base. CDR3: CASSLRGNSGESYEQYF. The CDR3 region has the DNA TGCGCCAGCAGCTTGCGAGGGAATAGCGGGGAATCCTACGAGCAGTACTTC.

The chain links TRBV28 to TRBJ1-4; perhaps TRBD1 as D (6 bases). The V gene's germline CDR1 is MDHEN and CDR2 SYDVKM. Trimming pared 6 bases from V and 13 bases from J, leaving 21 bases between. CDR3 size: 14 residues. The CDR3 sequence: CASRPWQGFGGLFF. The CDR3 DNA follows: TGTGCCAGCAGGCCCTGGCAGGGGTTTGGAGGACTGTTTTTT.

The V gene is TRBV6-2 or TRBV6-3, the J gene TRBJ2-1; possibly TRBD2 for D (6 bases). The CDR3 consists of 13 residues. Between the trimmed V and J ends, which lost 5 bases and 9 bases, there was a span of 14 bases. The germline V gene encodes CDR1 MNHEY and CDR2 SVGEGT. The CDR3 region has the DNA TGTGCCAGCAGTGACGCCGGGACTCCTGAGCAGTTCTTC. Protein product: CASSDAGTPEQFF.

The chain employs TRBV3-1 (or the pseudogene TRBV3-2) and TRBJ1-2, with 7 positions matching TRBD1. The CDR3 covers 17 residues. CDR1 is LGHDT and CDR2 is YNNKEL in the germline V gene (reference sequence). V shed 4 bases and J 6 bases; nucleotides not matched to a gene: 17. CDR3 DNA: TGTGCCAGCAGCCGACAGGGAAGCTTTTTCTCCGCGGATGGCTACACCTTC. Amino acid sequence: CASSRQGSFFSADGYTF.

The chain links TRBV10-3 to TRBJ2-3; 8 bases match TRBD2. Trimming removed 3 bases from V and 0 bases from J; junction bases left unmatched: 2. In germline, CDR1 is ENHRY, CDR2 SYGVKD. The CDR3 has 15 residues. The CDR3 loop is CAISEAGVSTDTQYF. CDR3 nucleotide sequence: TGTGCCATCAGTGAAGCGGGGGTTAGCACAGATACGCAGTATTTT.

This chain links TRBV4-2 with TRBJ2-1; the match to TRBD2 covers 9 bases. V dropped 3 bases and J dropped 1; count of bases not matched to a gene: 16. CDR3 length equals 20 residues. Germline CDR1 and CDR2: LGHNA and YNFKEQ. The CDR3 nucleotides read TGTGCCAGCAGCCACTACCCGGGCGGGGGGGCCGAGGAGTCCTACAATGAGCAGTTCTTC. It encodes CASSHYPGGGAEESYNEQFF.

This clone has a handful of counts. The V call is TRBV10-3, the J call TRBJ2-2; D is perhaps TRBD2 (5 bases). CDR1 is ENHRY and CDR2 is SYGVKD in the germline V gene. The CDR3 is 13 residues long. V was shortened by 0 bases and J by 6 bases, with 5 bases between the two germline ends. The CDR3 DNA reads TGTGCCATCAGTGAGTCGGAGGCCGGGGAGCTGTTTTTT. It is translated as CAISESEAGELFF.

The chain has TRBV6-6 and TRBJ1-1; 10 bases match TRBD1. J gave up 2 bases and V 6 bases, and 9 bases lay outside the gene matches. The CDR3 runs to 16 residues. Germline CDR1 MNHNY, CDR2 SVGAGI (reference sequence). The CDR3 is CASRPDRGRGNTEAFF. The CDR3 nucleotides read TGTGCCAGCAGACCAGACAGGGGGCGGGGTAACACTGAAGCTTTCTTT.

Only one count was recorded for this clone. The V call is TRBV6-2 or TRBV6-3, the J call TRBJ1-2; 9 bases align to TRBD1. The CDR3 is made up of 15 amino acids. From germline, CDR1 is MNHEY and CDR2 SVGEGT. V lost 0 bases and J lost 8; bases outside the gene matches: 7. CDR3 sequence reads: CASSYSDRGAGGYTF. Here the CDR3 DNA reads TGTGCCAGCAGTTACTCGGACAGGGGAGCAGGCGGCTACACCTTC.

The chain has TRBV27 and TRBJ2-1; D is possibly TRBD2 (7 bases). The CDR3 has 15 residues. Trimming left V 4 bases short and J 12 bases short, with 22 bases between. Germline V CDR1 and CDR2: MNHEY, SMNVEV (reference sequence). CDR3 bases: TGTGCCAGCAGTTCCCCCCGGGGAGGGGGACTCTTGCAGTTCTTC. Translated, it gives CASSSPRGGGLLQFF.